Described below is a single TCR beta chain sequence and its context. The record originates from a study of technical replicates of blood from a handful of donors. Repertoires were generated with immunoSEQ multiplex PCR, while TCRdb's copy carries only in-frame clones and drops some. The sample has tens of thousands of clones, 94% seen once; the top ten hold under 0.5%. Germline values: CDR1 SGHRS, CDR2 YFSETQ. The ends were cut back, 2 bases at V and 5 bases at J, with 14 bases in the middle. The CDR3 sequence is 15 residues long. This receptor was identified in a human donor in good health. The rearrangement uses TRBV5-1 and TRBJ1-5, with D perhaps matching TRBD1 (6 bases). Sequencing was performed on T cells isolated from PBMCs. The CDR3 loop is CASSLRTETYQPQHF. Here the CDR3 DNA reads TGCGCCAGCAGCTTACGGACAGAAACTTATCAGCCCCAGCATTTT.